This TCR beta chain was observed in a study of blood T cell repertoires in COVID-19. Across the study: Italy, Spain and the United States were the sources of the convalescent and acute COVID-19 samples. Sample material is recorded as cDNA or gDNA derived from T cells, B-cell-depleted T cells, or PBMCs.

Per the authors' pipeline: Quantification of nucleated cells was approximated via reference gene primer amplification. Sequencing was performed with immunoSEQ multiplex PCR; in TCRdb, only in-frame clones are kept and a portion is missing. The DNA gave D and trimming, while V, J and clone size come from that table. Of around 230,000 clones in the sample, around four fifths were seen once. This CDR3 is built from 14 residues. Germline assignment: CDR1 MNHNY and CDR2 SVGAGI (reference sequence). V shed 6 bases and J shed 1 base, with 10 bases lying between them. The TCR originated in a woman in her 70s with active or convalescent COVID-19. The rearrangement uses TRBV6-6 and TRBJ1-5, with a possible D match to TRBD1 (5 bases). The sequencing input was peripheral blood. CDR3 sequence (DNA): TGTGCCAGCAGGCCCGGGGGAAGCAATCAGCCCCAGCATTTT. Its translation is CASRPGGSNQPQHF.